Sequencing of this T cell receptor (beta chain) was carried out in a study of cytomegalovirus exposure and HLA in healthy donors (TCRdb year 2017). For the wider study: According to an earlier analysis of 550 to 700 of the donors, about 179 million T cells yielded roughly 110 million unique TCR beta sequences and approximately 300 Gb of sequence data. Approximately 300 gigabases of sequencing data and some 85 million unique TCR sequences were included in an early release covering about 620 HLA-typed donors. Among the approximately 400 genotyped donors, approximately 82% belonged to the genetic ancestry cluster associated with self-reported Caucasian donors. The study aimed to test whether cataloging public T cell receptors could reveal signatures of past pathogen exposure. The study used immunosequencing to profile the T cell repertoires of under 700 subjects and linked those repertoires to cytomegalovirus serostatus. A separate validation cohort of roughly 130 different subjects was used in addition to the 666-subject first cohort. High-throughput TCR immunosequencing, statistical association of individual TCRs with disease status, and machine learning were combined to predict cytomegalovirus infection status. A later analysis re-examined previously published TCR beta repertoires from roughly 650 donors and added high-resolution HLA genotyping to investigate patterns of TCR occurrence. The later analysis used no new phenotypic data to find candidate immune exposures, relying instead on TCR beta sequences and their occurrence across donors. An earlier analysis of 450 to 750 of the donors used high-throughput TCR beta sequencing to judge whether each TCR beta V gene segment behaved as functional or pseudogenic. Donor age, sex, ethnicity and CMV serostatus were compiled alongside the repertoire data. A later genetic analysis took genome-wide SNP genotypes for about three fifths of the roughly 700 donors and used that subset as a discovery cohort. All discovery cohort repertoires had been generated on a single sequencing platform. Class I and class II HLA loci were covered by the typing at four-digit resolution. Typing coverage differed by locus: A, B, C, DRB1 and DQB1 were typed in roughly 620-630 donors, DQA1 in 500 to 550, DPA1 in over 600, and DPB1 in just under 480. Roughly 5 DR-DQ haplotypes were handled as single units for association and clustering because linkage in the cohort was strong. On average, roughly 200,000 unique TCR beta nucleotide sequences were sequenced per donor among a few hundred genotyped donors of the cohort, with around 19% of those sequences being non-productive. Summary of the overall study and its limitations: Several of the top co-occurrence clusters appeared to be linked to parvovirus B19, influenza, CMV and Epstein-Barr virus, according to a later analysis. Assigning TCR associations to individual alleles was difficult when HLA alleles, especially DR and DQ, strongly co-occurred. In an earlier analysis of approximately 600 of the donors, most TCR beta V segments were observed in productive rearrangements about 90% or about 30% of the time, broadly matching IMGT annotations. Correlated functional status among segregating V segments might reflect linkage disequilibrium, but an unknown experimental factor could not be ruled out. V-gene and J-gene trimming of TCR beta chains was associated with a missense DCLRE1C variant in a later genetic analysis, and the association was replicated in an independent cohort. In a later analysis, around 15,000 TCR beta sequences were associated with specific HLA alleles at a false discovery rate of 0.05. Roughly uniform sequencing depth across donors was assumed in presence/absence analyses, although this assumption may not hold. In a later analysis, HLA-associated TCR beta chains showed more clonal expansion and lower generation probabilities than non-associated chains that were equally common. Some IMGT-functional V segments, including TRBV6-2 and TRBV6-3, could not be told apart with the 87-base-pair reads, so those segments were excluded. Because counts were too low, around 17 rarely observed V segments, including chromosome 9 orphons, were left out of the earlier analysis of some 640 of the donors. Most TCR sequences were observed very rarely across donors, whereas some public TCRs were present in many individuals. The cohort was sequenced for TCR beta chains only, and without alpha or paired-chain data the features that could be detected were limited. According to a later analysis, TCR association rates differed among HLA loci, with DRB1 alleles showing the most associated TCRs and HLA-C alleles showing the fewest. The authors suggested that the approach could potentially be generalized to other disease states and immunological phenotypes. In a later genetic analysis, fewer N-insertions in productive TCRs were reported among donors in an Asian-associated ancestry cluster than the approximately 710-donor mean. A further reported finding was that TCR beta sequences accurately predicted the HLA-A and HLA-B alleles for most subjects in the first cohort. Three of the identified cytomegalovirus-associated TCR beta chains were confirmed in vitro to be specific for cytomegalovirus antigens. HLA typing was unavailable for some donors at each locus, so association tests used only the typed subset. The classifier was reported to diagnose cytomegalovirus status with high specificity and sensitivity in both the original cohort and the validation cohort. A later analysis found that most CMV-associated TCR beta chains appeared HLA-restricted, with HLA associations seemingly driven largely by CMV exposure. A total of 150 to 200 TCR beta chains were listed by the study as associated with cytomegalovirus. A cluster of highly shared sequence variants was judged likely to represent a technical artifact of the sequencing pipeline. Immune exposure information for the cohort was limited to CMV serostatus.

This clone was found a few times. It lacks a known antigen. No base qualities exist here, and no much larger clone lies one base off it. In total, over 600 healthy bone marrow donors made up the cohort. At the time of sampling, all cohort members were nominally healthy, though unrecorded immune exposures were likely present. The donor was CMV seropositive and belonged to the group of 250 to 350 seropositive cohort members. Every donor gave a peripheral blood sample, and the peripheral blood mononuclear cells from that sample were used for TCR beta sequencing. Genomic DNA extraction from the blood cell samples was performed with the Qiagen DNeasy Blood Extraction Kit. The protocol used for the library was the immunoSEQ multiplex PCR assay. For the multiplex PCR, a mixture combining 60 forward primers for TCR Vbeta segments and 13 reverse primers for TCR Jbeta segments was used. The CDR3 region of rearranged TCR beta genes was amplified from genomic DNA by a multiplex PCR assay. The Illumina HiSeq System was used to sequence the amplified TCR beta libraries as 87-base-pair reads. As for the original processing: A later analysis tallied tens of millions of unique TCR beta chains across the 650 to 750 repertoires, and some 12 million of those chains were shared by two or more donors. A nearest-neighbor algorithm error-corrected the raw reads and collapsed the reads into unique sequences, merging closely related sequences to remove PCR and sequencing errors. To assign V, D and J gene segments, CDR3 sequences were aligned to IMGT reference sequences. For a sequence to be retained, at least a six-nucleotide match to both a V gene segment and a J gene segment was required. Rearrangements were classified as productive when the CDR3 lacked stop codons and remained in frame with V and J, and all other rearrangements were classified as non-productive. CDR3 was defined according to IMGT convention as the region running from the second conserved V-encoded cysteine to the conserved J-encoded phenylalanine. The earlier analysis of some 580 of the donors excluded any sequence lacking an unambiguous match to a single V gene segment. In an earlier analysis of a few hundred of the donors, V segments were called functional above 56.7% productive rearrangements and were called segregating when the between-donor standard deviation exceeded 5%. To diagnose cytomegalovirus status from the catalog of TCR beta chain sequences, a statistical classification framework was built. In a later analysis, TCR nucleotide sequences were compared against IMGT/GENE-DB human TR gene sequences so that V and J genes could be assigned. A later analysis assigned CDR3 sequences and most-parsimonious VDJ recombination scenarios with the TCRdist pipeline. A later analysis defined each TCR beta chain by its CDR3 amino acid sequence plus V-gene family, and excluded reads lacking a unique V-gene family. As a way to deal with suspected cross-contamination and a sequencing artifact, a later analysis dropped hundreds of nucleotide sequences that were highly shared and had low generation probability. A later analysis calculated a clonal expansion index for each public chain from normalized within-repertoire ranks of inferred template counts. In a later analysis, generation probabilities were computed using a VDJ recombination model fitted to out-of-frame rearrangements, and the results were checked against IGoR. A later analysis scored TCR-TCR, TCR-HLA and TCR-CMV co-occurrence with hypergeometric tests, applying a repertoire-size bias correction to TCR pairs. To estimate false discovery rates, a later analysis permuted the HLA or CMV assignments 20 times. A later analysis grouped co-occurring TCRs with DBSCAN, adding TCRdist sequence similarity when clustering within HLA-allele-positive subsets. Repertoires with fewer than 30,000 or more than 120,000 public chains were left out of co-occurrence clustering, as were about five repertoires with anomalous nucleotide sharing. The table was pulled from immuneACCESS by TCRdb, which kept in-frame rearrangements only. Such tables lose some clones; where checked, under half of the loss comes from unresolved V genes, and the rest has no known cause. For V, J and clone size, that table is used; D and trimming come from the DNA. For this sample there are about 170,000 clones; roughly three quarters appear just once. The ten most abundant clones make up 13% of the sample.

Taken from cysteine to phenylalanine, the CDR3 has 11 residues. Only the CDR3 DNA is retained, 33 bases long and in frame from the first base. CDR1 and CDR2 are read off the germline V gene as SGDLS and YYNGEE. V gives up 4 bases and J gives up 3 bases, and the segment between their germline ends measures 4 bases. This clonotype was obtained from a woman in her forties or fifties in good health and CMV-seropositive. Recombination joined TRBV9 with TRBJ2-5; the D gene cannot be resolved reliably. The sequenced sample was PBMCs. This receptor carries the CDR3 CASSREETQYF. In nucleotide form, the sequence is TGTGCCAGCAGCCGGGAAGAGACCCAGTACTTC.